A selection of T cell receptor beta chains follows, all from one sample in a study of control samples from healthy donors and cancer patients. Repertoires were generated with immunoSEQ multiplex PCR, while TCRdb's copy carries only in-frame clones and drops some. Found here are around 230,000 clones, about 93% of them singletons; the top ten hold 1.5%. The sequencing input was blood. The receptors originated from a man over 45 in good health. The CDR3 runs from the conserved cysteine through the conserved F or W. D genes are given only for firm matches. Some rows have no size entry. The others give once, few or many, or a class for an expanded clone.

.	TRBV5-5	.	TRBJ2-7	CASSHGPSSYEQYF	TGTGCCAGCAGCCACGGACCGTCCTCCTACGAGCAGTACTTC
.	TRBV28	.	TRBJ1-2	CASSLFQWREGGGYTF	TGTGCCAGCAGTTTATTCCAGTGGAGGGAAGGCGGTGGCTACACCTTC
.	TRBV2	.	TRBJ2-2	CASSWDRFTGELFF	TGTGCCAGCAGTTGGGACCGATTCACCGGGGAGCTGTTTTTT
.	TRBV10-3	.	TRBJ2-5	CAIGGGKTQYF	TGTGCCATCGGAGGGGGGAAGACCCAGTACTTC
once	TRBV23-1	TRBD1	TRBJ1-1	CASSPDRDSTLSDAFF	TGCGCCAGCAGTCCAGACCGGGACAGTACTTTATCGGATGCTTTCTTT
.	TRBV6-5	.	TRBJ1-1	CASSYSMPATTEAFF	TGTGCCAGCAGTTACTCGATGCCGGCCACCACTGAAGCTTTCTTT
.	TRBV4-3	.	TRBJ1-1	CASSQDGENTEAFF	TGCGCCAGCAGCCAAGATGGGGAGAACACTGAAGCTTTCTTT
.	TRBV28	.	TRBJ1-1	CASTLAGSEAFF	TGTGCCAGCACCTTGGCAGGATCTGAAGCTTTCTTT
.	TRBV18	TRBD1	TRBJ1-2	CASSPPDRGEYGYTF	TGTGCCAGCTCACCTCCCGACAGGGGGGAATATGGCTACACCTTC
.	TRBV5-4	.	TRBJ2-7	CASSLGQKDYEQYF	TGTGCCAGCAGCTTAGGGCAGAAGGACTACGAGCAGTACTTC
.	TRBV24-1	.	TRBJ2-2	CAVSLPGNTGELFF	TGTGCCGTCTCCCTACCAGGGAACACCGGGGAGCTGTTTTTT
.	TRBV10-3	.	TRBJ2-7	CAISEQGYEQYF	TGTGCCATCAGTGAGCAGGGCTACGAGCAGTACTTC
.	TRBV2	.	TRBJ1-4	CASSEAPTNEKLFF	TGTGCCAGCAGTGAAGCGCCAACTAATGAAAAACTGTTTTTT
.	TRBV7-9	.	TRBJ2-2	CASSLGGRGRTGELFF	TGTGCCAGCAGCTTGGGGGGCCGGGGGCGGACCGGGGAGCTGTTTTTT
.	TRBV7-9	TRBD2	TRBJ2-1	CASSVSGGDNEQFF	TGTGCCAGCAGCGTTAGCGGGGGCGACAATGAGCAGTTCTTC
.	TRBV6-5	TRBD1	TRBJ1-1	CASLTGVNTEAFF	TGTGCCAGCTTGACAGGGGTGAACACTGAAGCTTTCTTT
.	TRBV7-3	.	TRBJ2-7	CASSAQVPALQQYF	TGTGCCAGCAGCGCCCAAGTCCCGGCTTTACAGCAGTACTTC
.	TRBV5-1	.	TRBJ2-3	CASSLGGPTDTQYF	TGCGCCAGCAGCTTGGGGGGCCCCACAGATACGCAGTATTTT
.	TRBV5-1	.	TRBJ2-3	CASSLAKDNTQYF	TGCGCCAGCAGCTTGGCCAAGGATAACACGCAGTATTTT
.	TRBV7-9	.	TRBJ2-7	CAMEGQAGEQYF	TGTGCCATGGAGGGTCAGGCGGGCGAGCAGTACTTC
.	TRBV27	.	TRBJ1-5	CASSLSGSHRPQHF	TGTGCCAGCAGTCTTTCCGGGTCCCATCGGCCCCAGCATTTT
.	TRBV6-6	.	TRBJ1-1	CASSHSTSGEGEAFF	TGTGCCAGCAGCCACTCGACCTCCGGGGAAGGGGAAGCTTTCTTT
.	TRBV5-1	TRBD1	TRBJ2-7	CASMRTGTYEQYF	TGCGCCAGCATGCGGACAGGGACGTACGAGCAGTACTTC
.	TRBV5-4	TRBD1	TRBJ1-2	CASSPQGGYGYTF	TGTGCCAGCAGCCCACAGGGGGGCTATGGCTACACCTTC
.	TRBV2	.	TRBJ1-6	CASSETLAPNSPLHF	TGTGCCAGCAGTGAAACCCTTGCCCCCAATTCACCCCTCCACTTT
.	TRBV4-2	.	TRBJ2-2	CASSSGELFF	TGTGCCAGCAGCAGTGGGGAGCTGTTTTTT
.	TRBV7-9	.	TRBJ1-1	CASSPSVGGAFF	TGTGCCAGCAGCCCCAGTGTGGGGGGAGCTTTCTTT
.	TRBV7-8	.	TRBJ2-1	CASSLEPWGPKYNEQFF	TGTGCCAGCAGCTTAGAACCGTGGGGGCCGAAGTACAATGAGCAGTTCTTC
.	TRBV7-8	.	TRBJ1-5	CASSHPGWDQPQHF	TGTGCCAGCAGCCACCCCGGGTGGGACCAGCCCCAGCATTTT
.	TRBV19	TRBD2	TRBJ2-3	CASSIVRTSGADTQYF	TGTGCCAGTAGTATAGTTAGGACTAGCGGAGCAGATACGCAGTATTTT
.	TRBV6-5	TRBD2	TRBJ2-5	CASTTRLGGRETQYF	TGTGCCAGCACCACCCGGTTGGGGGGGAGGGAGACCCAGTACTTC
.	TRBV28	.	TRBJ1-4	CASMGSVEKLFF	TGTGCCAGCATGGGTTCGGTCGAAAAACTGTTTTTT
.	TRBV6-5	.	TRBJ1-2	CASSYGGGSGGYTF	TGTGCCAGCAGTTACGGTGGGGGCTCGGGTGGCTACACCTTC
.	TRBV6-5	TRBD1	TRBJ1-5	CASSQSGTGHQPQHF	TGTGCCAGCAGTCAATCCGGGACAGGCCATCAGCCCCAGCATTTT
few	TRBV6-5	.	TRBJ2-2	CASSYAGELFF	TGTGCCAGCAGTTACGCCGGGGAGCTGTTTTTT
.	TRBV19	.	TRBJ2-1	CASSIISSGFRDEQFF	TGTGCCAGTAGTATAATTTCTTCGGGGTTTAGGGATGAGCAGTTCTTC